This TCR beta chain was documented in a study of blood T cells in healthy people across ages. Study findings and constraints: More naive CD4+ cells and higher diversity were found in long-lived than in aged donors. Per million T cells, TCR beta diversity dropped roughly linearly as age increased.

Regarding this clonotype: The antigen remains unidentified.

V shed 0 bases and J 3 bases; nucleotides not matched to a gene: 3. This CDR3 has 15 amino acids. Germline-derived CDR1 and CDR2 are DFQATT and SNEGSKA (reference sequence). PCR was performed a second time for about 7 to 11 cycles using a sample-barcoded 5' primer and a J-beta primer mix. MiXCR, applied by TCRdb to the 5' RACE reads, yields one record per CDR3 protein. The table includes around 500,000 distinct CDR3 sequences, 40% to 50% detected once. The sample consisted of blood. The V gene is TRBV20-1, the J gene TRBJ2-3, with 10 nucleotides matching TRBD2. This sequence was found in an older man in good health. The DNA of the CDR3 is TGCAGTGCTAGAGATAGTAGCGGGAGGACAGATACGCAGTATTTT. It codes for CSARDSSGRTDTQYF.